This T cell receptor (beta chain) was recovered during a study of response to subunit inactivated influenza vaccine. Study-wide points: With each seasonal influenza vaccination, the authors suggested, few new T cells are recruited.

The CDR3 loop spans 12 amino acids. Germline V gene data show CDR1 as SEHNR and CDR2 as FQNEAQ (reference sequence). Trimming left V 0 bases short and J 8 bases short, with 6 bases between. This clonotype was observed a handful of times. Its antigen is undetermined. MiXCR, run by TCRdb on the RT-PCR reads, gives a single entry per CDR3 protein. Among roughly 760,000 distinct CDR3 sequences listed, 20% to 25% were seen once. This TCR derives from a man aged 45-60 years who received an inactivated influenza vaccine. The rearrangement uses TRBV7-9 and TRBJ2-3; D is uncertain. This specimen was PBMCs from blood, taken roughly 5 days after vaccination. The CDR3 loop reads CASSLAQSTQYF. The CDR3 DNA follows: TGTGCCAGCAGCTTAGCTCAAAGTACGCAGTATTTT.